This TCR beta chain stems from a study of cytomegalovirus exposure and HLA in healthy donors. Whole-study findings and limits: Per published reports, the classifier diagnosed cytomegalovirus status with high specificity and sensitivity.

Germline CDR1 reads SGDLS; CDR2 reads YYNGEE. The CDR3 has 13 residues. V was trimmed by 3 bases and J by 8 bases, leaving 9 bases between them. On this clone itself: Its target is unknown.

Data came from immunoSEQ multiplex PCR; TCRdb stores just in-frame clones and leaves some out. The table records some 250,000 clones, roughly 90% of them present only once. This TCR was recovered from a woman younger than 35 in good health and CMV-seronegative. Sequenced sample: PBMCs. The gene calls are TRBV9 and TRBJ1-6; no definite D call. The CDR3, as DNA: TGTGCCAGCAGCGGTACTTCGGATTCACCCCTCCACTTT. Translating it yields CASSGTSDSPLHF.